These 15 T cell receptor beta chains share one sample of origin, sequenced in a study of cytomegalovirus exposure and HLA in healthy donors. With 60 Vbeta and 13 Jbeta primers, the PCR was carried out. The table came from immunoSEQ multiplex PCR; TCRdb's copy has only in-frame clones and leaves some out. The repertoire includes 99,000 or so clones, about 9.4% of them detected once, and 5.5% to 7.5% sits in the top ten. The sequenced sample was PBMCs. The receptors were gathered from a man aged 35 to 55 in good health and CMV-seropositive.

The chain is built from TRBV7-9 and TRBJ2-1; 9 bases are shared with TRBD2. This CDR3 is 14 amino acids long. The V segment lost 8 bases and the J segment 7 bases; nucleotides outside the gene matches: 9. Germline V gives CDR1 SEHNR, CDR2 FQNEAQ (reference sequence). CDR3 sequence: CASPSGADRNEQFF. The CDR3 region has the DNA TGTGCCAGCCCTAGCGGGGCTGATAGGAATGAGCAGTTCTTC.

This clone was detected only a few times. Germline and junction disagree at one end, which may indicate a read error. The chain links TRBV7-7 to TRBJ2-3; 12 positions match TRBD2. The CDR3 has 14 residues. Germline-derived CDR1 and CDR2 are SSHAT and FNYEAQ (reference sequence). CDR3 coding DNA: TGTGCTAGCAGCCCGGGGACTAGCGGGTTAGTGCAGTATTTT. It specifies CASSPGTSGLVQYF.

The V gene is TRBV25-1, the J gene TRBJ2-4, with 15 bases lining up with TRBD2. J gave up 8 bases and V 4 bases, and 6 bases lay outside the gene matches. Germline values: CDR1 MGHDK, CDR2 SYGVNS. CDR3 length: 16 amino acids. The CDR3 DNA reads TGTGCCAGCAGTGCCGGGACTAGCGGGAGGTTCGACATTCAGTACTTC. Its translation is CASSAGTSGRFDIQYF.

CDR3 nucleotide sequence: TGTGCCAGCACCCCCGGGGAGAACTACAATGAGCAGTTCTTC. Translated: CASTPGENYNEQFF. The V and J genes are TRBV5-6 and TRBJ2-1, with a weak D call TRBD2 (5 bases). The CDR3 contains 14 residues. Trimming left V 6 bases short and J 3 bases short, with 13 bases between. Germline V gene lookup returns CDR1 SGHDT and CDR2 YYEEEE.

This clone has a handful of counts. V and J are TRBV28 and TRBJ2-7, with D perhaps matching TRBD2 (6 bases). In germline, CDR1 is MDHEN, CDR2 SYDVKM. The V end was cut by 5 bases, the J end by 3 bases, with 17 bases between. There are 15 residues in the CDR3. This chain's CDR3 is CASSEAIGGFYEQYF. The CDR3 DNA sequence: TGTGCCAGCAGTGAGGCCATCGGGGGTTTCTACGAGCAGTACTTC.

This clone came up a few times. This chain connects TRBV18 to TRBJ2-7; possible D gene TRBD2, 5 bases. Germline loops: CDR1 KGHSH, CDR2 LQKENI. This CDR3 spans 16 amino acids. V dropped 5 bases and J dropped 0 bases, with 17 bases sitting between them. CDR3 sequence: CASSKGYGESSYEQYF. CDR3 coding DNA: TGTGCCAGCTCAAAGGGCTATGGGGAGAGCTCCTACGAGCAGTACTTC. The full variable domain, with the rest looked up from reference TRBV18 and TRBJ2-7, is NAGVMQNPRHLVRRRGQEARLRCSPMKGHSHVYWYRQLPEEGLKFMVYLQKENIIDESGMPKERFSAEFPKEGPSILRIQQVVRGDSAAYFCASSKGYGESSYEQYFGPGTRLTVT.

This clone was counted only a few times. The chain couples TRBV13 to TRBJ2-7; tentative D call: TRBD1 (6 bases). This CDR3 is built from 16 residues. Trimming removed 5 bases at V and 0 bases at J, with 17 bases between. Germline CDR1 PRHDT, CDR2 FYEKMQ (reference sequence). The CDR3 DNA reads as TGTGCCAGCAGCCCGCCGACAGGAACTGGCTCCTACGAGCAGTACTTC. It translates to CASSPPTGTGSYEQYF.

This clone has only one observation. The chain has TRBV10-2 and TRBJ1-1, with D unclear. Germline CDR1 reads WSHSY; CDR2 reads SAAADI. Trimming cost V 8 bases and J 4 bases, with 17 bases left between them. This CDR3 contains 14 residues. CDR3 in amino acids: CASGRRGSITEAFF. CDR3 nucleotide sequence: TGCGCCAGCGGCCGTCGGGGATCTATCACTGAAGCTTTCTTT.

The rearrangement uses TRBV6-5 and TRBJ2-7, with D unresolved. Trimming cost V 0 bases and J 0 bases, with 12 bases left between them. CDR1 and CDR2 from the germline V gene are MNHEY and SVGAGI. The CDR3 runs to 16 residues. DNA of the CDR3: TGTGCCAGCAGTTACTCGACTCTCCCCAGCTCCTACGAGCAGTACTTC. This codes for CASSYSTLPSSYEQYF.

V is TRBV7-8 and J is TRBJ2-7, with no clear D. V was clipped by 1 base and J by 6 bases, with 7 bases between them. CDR1 SGHVS and CDR2 FQNEAQ come from the germline V gene. This CDR3 is built from 12 residues. The CDR3 reads CASSLVRGEQYF. DNA for the CDR3: TGTGCCAGCAGCTTAGTGCGAGGCGAGCAGTACTTC.

This clone turned up a few times. The rearrangement links TRBV7-2 to TRBJ1-4; 9 nucleotides match TRBD1. The ends lost 1 base at V and 8 bases at J; junction bases unmatched: 5. Germline values: CDR1 SGHTA, CDR2 FQGNSA. The CDR3 totals 15 residues. CDR3 DNA: TGTGCCAGCAGCTTAGGGGAAGGGACAGGGGAAAAACTGTTTTTT. This codes for CASSLGEGTGEKLFF.

This clone occurred a few times. V gene TRBV9 combines with J gene TRBJ2-3, with D possibly being TRBD2 (6 bases). With 0 bases removed from V and 3 bases from J, the gap between germline ends came to 17 bases. This CDR3 spans 17 amino acids. The germline CDR1 and CDR2 sequences are SGDLS and YYNGEE. CDR3 nucleotides: TGTGCCAGCAGCGTAGCGGGGGAGTGGGAGCGGACAGATACGCAGTATTTT. Translating gives CASSVAGEWERTDTQYF.

V is TRBV6-6 and J is TRBJ2-1; 8 nucleotides match TRBD1. Germline V lookup: CDR1 MNHNY, CDR2 SVGAGI (reference sequence). CDR3 size: 16 residues. The J segment lost 4 bases and the V segment lost 6 bases, leaving 11 bases of the junction unmatched. The CDR3 bases are TGTGCCAGCAGCAAAGGGACAGGAGGGCGTTACAATGAGCAGTTCTTC. As protein: CASSKGTGGRYNEQFF.

The chain has TRBV6-5 and TRBJ1-1; D unclear. The CDR3 sequence is 12 residues long. The germline V and J ends were trimmed by 2 bases and 7 bases, with 8 bases remaining between them. Germline loops: CDR1 MNHEY, CDR2 SVGAGI. In DNA form, the CDR3 reads TGTGCCAGCAGTTACCCTGAGGGTGAAGCTTTCTTT. As protein: CASSYPEGEAFF.

The chain is built from TRBV6-5 and TRBJ1-2, with 9 bases identical to TRBD1. Trimming removed 5 bases from V and 5 bases from J; junction bases left unmatched: 6. The germline gives CDR1 MNHEY, CDR2 SVGAGI. CDR3 length: 14 amino acids. CDR3 amino acids: CASSTTGGGYGYTF. The CDR3 DNA reads TGTGCCAGCAGTACCACAGGGGGCGGGTATGGCTACACCTTC.